Below are 11 T cell receptor beta chains sequenced from a single sample in a study of T cells in pancreatic ductal adenocarcinoma. Produced via immunoSEQ multiplex PCR; TCRdb's table is partial and in-frame only. The sample includes 16,000 or so clones, under 95% of them seen just once. No neoadjuvant therapy was given to the selected pancreatic ductal adenocarcinoma patients before their surgery. The source material was PBMCs. The receptors were sampled from a human donor with pancreatic ductal adenocarcinoma.

The chain joins TRBV7-9 to TRBJ2-7; D remains ambiguous. CDR1 is SEHNR and CDR2 is FQNEAQ in the germline V gene (reference sequence). Trimming pared 5 bases from V and 2 bases from J, leaving 10 bases between. The CDR3 contains 13 residues. The CDR3, as DNA: TGTGCCAGCAGCCTAACTGGGACCTACGAGCAGTACTTC. Amino acids: CASSLTGTYEQYF.

This clone was observed a single time. The V and J genes are TRBV6-5 and TRBJ2-7; TRBD1 agrees at 9 bases. The germline gives CDR1 MNHEY, CDR2 SVGAGI. The CDR3 spans 15 residues. V lost 4 bases, J lost 5 bases, and 9 bases stayed unmatched. Written as DNA, the CDR3 is TGTGCCAGCAGTTCCACAGGGGGCGCGATCCACGAGCAGTACTTC. Its protein product is CASSSTGGAIHEQYF.

The V call is TRBV19, the J call TRBJ2-3; a weak D match, TRBD1 (6 bases). Trimming shortened V by 3 bases and J by 1 base, and 8 bases separated the two germline ends. Germline CDR1 is LNHDA and CDR2 is SQIVND (reference sequence). CDR3 length equals 14 residues. CDR3 residues: CASSIRGGTDTQYF. The CDR3 DNA is TGTGCCAGTAGTATCAGGGGAGGCACAGATACGCAGTATTTT.

This chain joins TRBV5-1 and TRBJ2-1, with a tentative D call TRBD2 (5 bases). This CDR3 contains 16 residues. V lost 0 bases to trimming and J lost 9 bases, with 19 bases between them. Germline CDR1 SGHRS, CDR2 YFSETQ. CDR3 nucleotide sequence: TGCGCCAGCAGCTTGGCCGGGGTGCCGGTGGGAGTTGAGCAGTTCTTC. Its protein is CASSLAGVPVGVEQFF.

In this sample, this clone turned up a few times. The gene calls are TRBV9 and TRBJ2-1; 16 nucleotides match TRBD2. V gave up 0 bases and J gave up 5 bases; unmatched junction bases: 11. CDR3 length: 20 residues. Germline V lookup: CDR1 SGDLS, CDR2 YYNGEE. DNA for the CDR3: TGTGCCAGCAGCGTAGACCCGGGACTAGCGGGGGGGCCGGGGGACAATGAGCAGTTCTTC. It specifies CASSVDPGLAGGPGDNEQFF.

This clone was detected a few times. This rearrangement joins TRBV5-5 to TRBJ2-1, with 7 nucleotides matching TRBD2. This CDR3 region has 17 residues. In germline, CDR1 is SGHKS, CDR2 YYEKEE (reference sequence). V lost 0 bases to trimming and J lost 11 bases; unmatched junction nucleotides: 17. The CDR3 loop is CASSLGPGLGTTGKQFF. The CDR3, as DNA: TGTGCCAGCAGCTTGGGGCCAGGACTAGGAACTACCGGAAAGCAGTTCTTC.

The rearrangement joins TRBV6-5 to TRBJ1-3, with a weak D call TRBD1 (5 bases). CDR3 length: 15 residues. Germline CDR1 and CDR2: MNHEY and SVGAGI. Trimming took 5 bases from V and 0 from J, leaving 11 bases between them. CDR3 amino acids: CASSQTAFSGNTIYF. Here the CDR3 DNA reads TGTGCCAGCAGTCAGACAGCTTTCTCTGGAAACACCATATATTTT.

This clone was observed a few times. The rearrangement uses TRBV12-5 and TRBJ1-6, with D hard to call. Germline V CDR1 and CDR2: LGHNT, FRNRAP. This CDR3 is built from 14 residues. Trimming stripped 7 bases from V and 0 bases from J, with 7 bases between. CDR3 sequence (DNA): TGTGCTAGTGCAGTGAGCTCCTATAATTCACCCCTCCACTTT. Its translation: CASAVSSYNSPLHF.

The chain employs TRBV4-2 and TRBJ1-3, with no clear D. CDR3 size: 14 residues. Germline CDR1 LGHNA, CDR2 YNFKEQ. Trimming stripped 1 base from V and 0 bases from J, with 4 bases between. CDR3 DNA sequence: TGTGCCAGCAGCCAAGTCTCCTCTGGAAACACCATATATTTT. It is translated as CASSQVSSGNTIYF.

The CDR3 is CASSLAGYPNTGELFF. The CDR3 nucleotides read TGCGCCAGCAGCTTGGCCGGCTACCCAAACACCGGGGAGCTGTTTTTT. The rearrangement uses TRBV5-1 and TRBJ2-2, with unresolved D. Trimming took off 0 bases at V and 2 bases at J, with 11 bases between the two ends. Germline loops: CDR1 SGHRS, CDR2 YFSETQ. The length of the CDR3 is 16 residues.

This clone was detected once. The chain carries TRBV10-3 and TRBJ2-7; 7 bases line up with TRBD1. Germline CDR1 ENHRY, CDR2 SYGVKD. V was pared by 0 bases and J by 0 bases, with 5 bases of the junction left unmatched. The CDR3 has 16 residues. CDR3 nucleotide sequence: TGTGCCATCAGTGAGTCGACAGGGTCCTTCTCCTACGAGCAGTACTTC. This translates into CAISESTGSFSYEQYF.